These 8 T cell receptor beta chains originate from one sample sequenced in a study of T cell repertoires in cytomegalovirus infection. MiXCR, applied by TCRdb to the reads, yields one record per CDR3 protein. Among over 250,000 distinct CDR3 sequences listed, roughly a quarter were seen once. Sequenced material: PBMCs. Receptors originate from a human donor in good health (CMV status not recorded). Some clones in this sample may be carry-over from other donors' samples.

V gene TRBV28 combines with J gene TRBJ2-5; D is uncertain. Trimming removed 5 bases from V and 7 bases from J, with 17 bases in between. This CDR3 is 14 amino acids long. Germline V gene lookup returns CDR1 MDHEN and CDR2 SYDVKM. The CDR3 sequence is CASSPPPPLVTQYF. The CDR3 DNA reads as TGTGCCAGCAGTCCCCCCCCGCCGCTTGTGACCCAGTACTTC.

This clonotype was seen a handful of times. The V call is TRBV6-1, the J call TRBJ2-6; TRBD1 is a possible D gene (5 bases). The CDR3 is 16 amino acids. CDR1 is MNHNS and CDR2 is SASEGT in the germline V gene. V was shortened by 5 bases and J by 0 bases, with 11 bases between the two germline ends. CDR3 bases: TGTGCCAGCAGTTCGACAGTCCGCTCTGGGGCCAACGTCCTGACTTTC. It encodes CASSSTVRSGANVLTF.

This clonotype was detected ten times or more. Here the CDR3 DNA reads TGTGCCAGCAGTTACTCCCTGGAGGGAACCGGGGCCAACGTCCTGACTTTC. Amino acid sequence: CASSYSLEGTGANVLTF. The chain couples TRBV6-2 or TRBV6-3 to TRBJ2-6; TRBD2 is a possible D gene (6 bases). The CDR3 consists of 17 residues. The V end was cut by 0 bases, the J end by 4 bases, with 13 bases between. Germline lookup yields CDR1 MNHEY and CDR2 SVGEGT.

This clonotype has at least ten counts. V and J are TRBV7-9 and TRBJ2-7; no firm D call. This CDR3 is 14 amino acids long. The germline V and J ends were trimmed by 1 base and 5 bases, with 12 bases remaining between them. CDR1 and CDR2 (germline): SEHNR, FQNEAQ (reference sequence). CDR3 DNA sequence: TGTGCCAGCAGCTTAGTCGGTCTTCGGGACGAGCAGTACTTC. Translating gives CASSLVGLRDEQYF.

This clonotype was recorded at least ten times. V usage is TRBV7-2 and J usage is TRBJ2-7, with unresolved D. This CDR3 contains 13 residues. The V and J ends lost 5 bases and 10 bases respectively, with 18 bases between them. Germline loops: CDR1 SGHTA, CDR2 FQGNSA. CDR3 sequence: CASSPNPPGVQYF. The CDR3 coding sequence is TGTGCCAGCAGCCCAAATCCCCCAGGCGTCCAGTACTTC.

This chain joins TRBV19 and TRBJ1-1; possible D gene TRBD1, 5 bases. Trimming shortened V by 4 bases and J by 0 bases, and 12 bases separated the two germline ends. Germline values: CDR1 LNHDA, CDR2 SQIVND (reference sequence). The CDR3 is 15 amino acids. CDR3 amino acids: CASSTQGGMNTEAFF. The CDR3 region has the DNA TGTGCCAGTAGTACCCAGGGAGGGATGAACACTGAAGCTTTCTTT.

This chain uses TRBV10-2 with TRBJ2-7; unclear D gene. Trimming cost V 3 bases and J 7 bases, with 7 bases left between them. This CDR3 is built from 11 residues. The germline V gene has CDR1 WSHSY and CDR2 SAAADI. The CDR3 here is CASSDPLEQYF. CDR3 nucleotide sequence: TGCGCCAGCAGTGATCCCCTAGAGCAGTACTTC.

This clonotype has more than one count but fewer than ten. CDR3 loop: CASSLRTGQMSNQPQHF. CDR3 coding DNA: TGTGCCAGCAGCCTACGGACAGGGCAAATGAGCAATCAGCCCCAGCATTTT. The chain links TRBV2 to TRBJ1-5, with 8 bases aligning to TRBD1. Trimming removed 6 bases from V and 1 base from J; junction bases left unmatched: 11. In germline, CDR1 is SNHLY, CDR2 FYNNEI. The CDR3 is 17 amino acids.